What follows is one TCR beta chain and its context. Its antigen remains unidentified. The junction departs from germline at one end; a sequencing error may be responsible. The primer mix had 60 Vbeta and 13 Jbeta primers. Only in-frame clones appear in the TCRdb table, and some are missing; sequencing was by immunoSEQ multiplex PCR. The data contain tens of thousands of clones, roughly 67% of them singletons. CDR3 length: 17 amino acids. Per the germline V gene, CDR1 is SGHRS and CDR2 is YFSETQ. This entry belongs to a study of cytomegalovirus exposure and HLA in healthy donors. Study-wide results and caveats: TCR beta sequences reportedly predicted most subjects' HLA-A and HLA-B alleles accurately. In an earlier analysis, most TCR beta V segments were productive about 87% or about 30% of the time. V segments that were indistinguishable, TRBV6-2 and TRBV6-3 among them, were omitted from analysis. Other equally common chains were less clonally expanded than HLA-associated TCR beta chains, a later analysis showed.

This chain uses TRBV5-1 with TRBJ2-5; 12 nucleotides agree with TRBD2. The sequenced sample was PBMCs. The receptor was derived from a woman between 45 and 60 years old in good health and CMV-seropositive. The DNA for the CDR3 is TGCGCCAACAGCGGAGGCTCTAGCGGGGGGGCCTGGGAGACCCAGTACTTC. It is translated as CANSGGSSGGAWETQYF.